Listed here is a single TCR beta chain. This record comes from a study of T cell changes during pregnancy in multiple sclerosis. Germline CDR1 and CDR2: GTSNPN and SVGIG (reference sequence). The germline V and J ends were trimmed by 0 bases and 3 bases, with 3 bases remaining between them. The CDR3 is 11 residues long. The assay was immunoSEQ multiplex PCR, and TCRdb's table has in-frame clones only and misses some. The top ten hold 2% to 3% of the sample, which has 84,000 or so clones, about 94% seen once. The source is a female donor with multiple sclerosis, enrolled in a pregnancy study. The starting material was peripheral blood, obtained in the third trimester of pregnancy. The chain links TRBV30 to TRBJ2-7, with D uncertain. In nucleotides, the CDR3 is TGTGCCTGGAGTGTGAGCTACGAGCAGTACTTC. It translates to CAWSVSYEQYF.